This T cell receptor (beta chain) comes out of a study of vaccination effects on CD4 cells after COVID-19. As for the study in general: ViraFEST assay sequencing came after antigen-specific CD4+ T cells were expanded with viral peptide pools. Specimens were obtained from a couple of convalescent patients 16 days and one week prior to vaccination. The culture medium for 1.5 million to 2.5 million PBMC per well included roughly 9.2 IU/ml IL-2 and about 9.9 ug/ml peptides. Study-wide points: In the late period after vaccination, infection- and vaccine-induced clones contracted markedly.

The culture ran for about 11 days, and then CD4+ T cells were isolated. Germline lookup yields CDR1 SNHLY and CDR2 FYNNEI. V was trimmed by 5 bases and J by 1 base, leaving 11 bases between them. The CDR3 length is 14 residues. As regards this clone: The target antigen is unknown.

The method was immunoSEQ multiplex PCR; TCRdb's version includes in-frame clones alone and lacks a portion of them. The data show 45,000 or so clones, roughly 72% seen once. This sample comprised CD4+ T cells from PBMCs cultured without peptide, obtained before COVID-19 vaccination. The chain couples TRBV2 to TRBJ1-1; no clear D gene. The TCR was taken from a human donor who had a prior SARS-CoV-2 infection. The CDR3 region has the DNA TGTGCCAGCAGTTTCGGGGTGACGAACACTGAAGCTTTCTTT. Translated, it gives CASSFGVTNTEAFF. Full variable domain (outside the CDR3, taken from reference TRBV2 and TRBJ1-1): EPEVTQTPSHQVTQMGQEVILRCVPISNHLYFYWYRQILGQKVEFLVSFYNNEISEKSEIFDDQFSVERPDGSNFTLKIRSTKLEDSAMYFCASSFGVTNTEAFFGQGTRLTVV.